Each of the 19 T cell receptor beta chains below was sequenced from the same sample in a study of blood T cell repertoires in COVID-19. Sequencing was performed with immunoSEQ multiplex PCR; in TCRdb, only in-frame clones are kept and a portion is missing. The sample has 210,000 or so clones, more than 70% seen once. What was sequenced was peripheral blood. The receptors here all came from a man in his fifties or sixties with active or convalescent COVID-19.

CDR3 residues: CASSLQGPNVLTF. The CDR3 DNA reads as TGTGCCAGCAGCTTACAGGGACCTAACGTCCTGACTTTC. V and J are TRBV3-1 (or the pseudogene TRBV3-2) and TRBJ2-6, with D perhaps TRBD1 (6 bases). Germline CDR1 LGHDT, CDR2 YNNKEL (reference sequence). Between the trimmed V and J ends, which lost 5 bases and 10 bases, there was a span of 12 bases. The CDR3 contains 13 residues.

This clone appeared a single time. V is TRBV5-6 and J is TRBJ1-1, with 8 bases matching TRBD1. Per the germline V gene, CDR1 is SGHDT and CDR2 is YYEEEE. V dropped 4 bases and J dropped 2; count of bases not matched to a gene: 7. The CDR3 covers 15 residues. The CDR3 region is CASSQTGVLNTEAFF. The CDR3, as DNA: TGTGCCAGCAGCCAGACAGGGGTATTAAACACTGAAGCTTTCTTT.

The chain links TRBV28 to TRBJ2-2; D is possibly TRBD2 (5 bases). Germline CDR1 and CDR2: MDHEN and SYDVKM. V was pared by 5 bases and J by 4 bases, with 17 bases between. The CDR3 extends over 16 amino acids. CDR3 sequence (DNA): TGTGCCAGCAGTCCCAATGGCGGGTCTCCCACCGGGGAGCTGTTTTTT. This gives the protein CASSPNGGSPTGELFF.

A few counts support this clone. This chain links TRBV18 with TRBJ1-5; possible D gene TRBD1, 5 bases. The germline V and J ends were trimmed by 9 bases and 0 bases, with 15 bases remaining between them. Germline CDR1 is KGHSH and CDR2 is LQKENI. The CDR3 consists of 15 residues. In DNA form, the CDR3 reads TGTGCCAGTTCTAATCAGGGTGATAGCAATCAGCCCCAGCATTTT. Translation gives CASSNQGDSNQPQHF.

The rearrangement joins TRBV29-1 to TRBJ2-3; D perhaps matches TRBD2 (6 bases). From germline, CDR1 is SQVTM and CDR2 ANQGSEA. The V end was cut by 6 bases, the J end by 3 bases, with 16 bases between. This CDR3 is 14 amino acids long. The CDR3 sequence: CSVARSGGTDTQYF. CDR3 in DNA: TGCAGCGTCGCGCGTAGCGGCGGTACAGATACGCAGTATTTT.

This sequence joins TRBV4-3 and TRBJ1-2; TRBD1 aligns across 9 bases. Germline V gene lookup returns CDR1 LGHNA and CDR2 YSLEER. The CDR3 consists of 14 residues. J lost 5 bases, V lost 2 bases, and 3 bases had no gene match. CDR3: CASSQLQGAYGYTF. CDR3 nucleotides: TGCGCCAGCAGCCAATTACAGGGGGCGTATGGCTACACCTTC.

The chain employs TRBV30 and TRBJ2-2; no reliable D call. The V end was cut by 2 bases, the J end by 6 bases, with 7 bases between. Germline V gene data show CDR1 as GTSNPN and CDR2 as SVGIG (reference sequence). The CDR3 covers 12 residues. CDR3 nucleotides: TGTGCCTGGAGTAGGCAGGCCGGGGAGCTGTTTTTT. It is translated as CAWSRQAGELFF.

The chain recombines TRBV4-1 with TRBJ2-6, with TRBD1 matching over 10 bases. Germline V lookup: CDR1 MGHRA, CDR2 YSYEKL. V was clipped by 8 bases and J by 0 bases; unmatched bases: 7. The CDR3 consists of 17 residues. The CDR3 DNA reads as TGCGCCAGCGAATCCGGGACAGGGGTCTCTGGGGCCAACGTCCTGACTTTC. The encoded protein is CASESGTGVSGANVLTF.

The chain links TRBV19 to TRBJ2-3; D unclear. The germline CDR1 and CDR2 sequences are LNHDA and SQIVND (reference sequence). Trimming removed 6 bases at V and 3 bases at J, with 19 bases between. This CDR3 is 16 amino acids long. The CDR3 spells CASSLLRSSPTDTQYF. For the CDR3, the DNA is TGTGCCAGTAGCCTACTTCGGTCAAGTCCGACAGATACGCAGTATTTT.

The chain recombines TRBV6-6 with TRBJ2-7; possibly TRBD1 for D (6 bases). The CDR3 totals 12 residues. Trimming took 5 bases from V and 3 from J, leaving 8 bases between them. Germline V CDR1 and CDR2: MNHNY, SVGAGI (reference sequence). In nucleotides, the CDR3 is TGTGCCAGCAGTGTACAGGGCTACGAGCAGTACTTC. Protein product: CASSVQGYEQYF.

This chain connects TRBV19 to TRBJ2-7; perhaps TRBD1 as D (6 bases). Trimming removed 5 bases from V and 4 bases from J, with 18 bases in between. This CDR3 region has 15 residues. Germline V CDR1 and CDR2: LNHDA, SQIVND (reference sequence). The CDR3 DNA sequence: TGTGCCAGTAGTCCCGCTGGAGGCAGGGGATACGAGCAGTACTTC. Translated, it gives CASSPAGGRGYEQYF. The full variable domain, its missing parts supplied by reference TRBV19 and TRBJ2-7, is DGGITQSPKYLFRKEGQNVTLSCEQNLNHDAMYWYRQDPGQGLRLIYYSQIVNDFQKGDIAEGYSVSREKKESFPLTVTSAQKNPTAFYLCASSPAGGRGYEQYFGPGTRLTVT.

The chain combines TRBV28 with TRBJ1-1, with 11 bases lining up with TRBD1. V shed 5 bases and J 1 base; nucleotides not matched to a gene: 9. The CDR3 runs to 17 residues. Per the germline V gene, CDR1 is MDHEN and CDR2 is SYDVKM. This CDR3 is CASSPPGQGGRNTEAFF. CDR3 nucleotides: TGTGCCAGCAGTCCTCCGGGACAGGGGGGGCGGAACACTGAAGCTTTCTTT.

The chain uses TRBV21-1 and TRBJ1-1. TRBV21-1 is a pseudogene segment. The CDR3 loop spans 15 amino acids. DNA of the CDR3: TGTGCCAGCAGCAAAGCGCGCCACCAGAACACTGAAGCTTTCTTT. This codes for CASSKARHQNTEAFF.

The V call is TRBV11-3, the J call TRBJ2-1, with 15 bases fitting TRBD2. The J segment lost 9 bases and the V segment lost 5 bases, leaving 11 bases of the junction unmatched. The V gene's germline CDR1 is SGHNT and CDR2 YENEEA. This CDR3 has 17 residues. CDR3 amino acids: CASSPRTSGGATTEQFF. As DNA, the CDR3 is TGTGCCAGCAGCCCCCGGACTAGCGGGGGGGCAACGACTGAGCAGTTCTTC.

This chain connects TRBV5-1 to TRBJ1-4; 8 bases line up with TRBD1. The germline gives CDR1 SGHRS, CDR2 YFSETQ. With 4 bases clipped from V and 4 bases from J, the junction kept 3 bases outside the gene matches. The CDR3 has 14 amino acids. CDR3 nucleotide sequence: TGCGCCAGCAGCAGACAGGGGTATAATGAAAAACTGTTTTTT. Its translation is CASSRQGYNEKLFF.

J is TRBJ2-1 and V is TRBV10-3, with 8 bases fitting TRBD2. In germline, CDR1 is ENHRY, CDR2 SYGVKD. J gave up 0 bases and V 4 bases, and 5 bases lay outside the gene matches. CDR3 length: 16 amino acids. The CDR3, as DNA: TGTGCCATCAGTGCCGGCGGGAGGATCTCCTACAATGAGCAGTTCTTC. Protein product: CAISAGGRISYNEQFF.

A note on this clone: Within the sample, other DNA sequences also encode this same CDR3. This chain links TRBV29-1 with TRBJ1-1; TRBD1 might be the D (5 bases). From germline, CDR1 is SQVTM and CDR2 ANQGSEA. The CDR3 is 13 amino acids. V lost 4 bases to trimming and J lost 0 bases, with 9 bases between them. In nucleotides, the CDR3 is TGCAGCGTTGTGCGGGGCTTGAACACTGAAGCTTTCTTT. This codes for CSVVRGLNTEAFF.

The genes are TRBV7-2 and TRBJ2-4, with D maybe TRBD2 (5 bases). The CDR3 has 18 amino acids. CDR1 and CDR2 (germline): SGHTA, FQGNSA. V was trimmed by 5 bases and J by 1 base, leaving 21 bases between them. The CDR3, as DNA: TGTGCCAGCAGCGCCCAAACTAGTAGCCCTTGGGCCAAAAACATTCAGTACTTC. It encodes CASSAQTSSPWAKNIQYF.

The rearrangement links TRBV6-5 to TRBJ1-1, with no clear D. Germline-derived CDR1 and CDR2 are MNHEY and SVGAGI. With 10 bases removed from V and 1 base from J, the gap between germline ends came to 7 bases. The length of the CDR3 is 11 residues. The CDR3 DNA is TGTGCCACGGAGGAGAACACTGAAGCTTTCTTT. This encodes CATEENTEAFF.